Listed below are T cell receptor beta chains from one sample, sequenced in a study of cytomegalovirus exposure and HLA in healthy donors. TCRdb keeps only in-frame clones here, not all; method: immunoSEQ multiplex PCR. Of about 97,000 clones in the sample, 81% were seen once. Input material: PBMCs. The receptors here all came from a man aged 35-49 years in good health and CMV-seropositive. Each CDR3 is given with its conserved first and last residue. The D gene is left open where the match is weak. Clone size appears in some rows only: once, few, many, or a class for an expanded clone.

clone_size	d_call	j_call	v_call	cdr3_length	cdr3_nt	cdr3_aa
NA	TRBD1	TRBJ2-7	TRBV18	16	TGTGCCAGCTCACCAGAAGGACAGGGCACTACCTACGAGCAGTACTTC	CASSPEGQGTTYEQYF
NA	TRBD2	TRBJ2-7	TRBV27	15	TGTGCCAGCAGTTTAAGCGGGAGGGCTCCCCACGAGCAGTACTTC	CASSLSGRAPHEQYF
NA	NA	TRBJ2-7	TRBV11-3	13	TGTGCCAGCAGCATGGGACAATTCGGCGAGCAGTACTTC	CASSMGQFGEQYF
NA	TRBD1	TRBJ1-2	TRBV7-8	13	TGTGCCAGCAGCCCAGACAGGGACTATGGCTACACCTTC	CASSPDRDYGYTF
NA	NA	TRBJ2-1	TRBV7-9	17	TGTGCCAGCAGCCCGGATCGAGCGGGCTCATCCTACAATGAGCAGTTCTTC	CASSPDRAGSSYNEQFF
NA	TRBD2	TRBJ2-3	TRBV2	13	TGTGCCAGCAGTCTGGGGGGGACAGATACGCAGTATTTT	CASSLGGTDTQYF
NA	TRBD1	TRBJ2-3	TRBV6-5	14	TGTGCCAGCAGTTACACGACAGGGGGAGATACGCAGTATTTT	CASSYTTGGDTQYF
NA	TRBD2	TRBJ2-1	TRBV19	15	TGTGCCAGTAGCCAGACTAGCGGAAGCTACAATGAGCAGTTCTTC	CASSQTSGSYNEQFF
NA	NA	TRBJ1-1	TRBV9	15	TGTGCCAGCAGCGTAGACCCCCGAGGGGGGGACGAAGCTTTCTTT	CASSVDPRGGDEAFF
NA	NA	TRBJ1-5	TRBV6-5	13	TGTGCCAGCAGTGACAGCCACAATCAGCCCCAGCATTTT	CASSDSHNQPQHF
NA	TRBD2	TRBJ2-1	TRBV11-2	15	TGTGCCAGCAGCTTAGAACCCGGGGGGGTTGTTGAGCAGTTCTTC	CASSLEPGGVVEQFF
once	NA	TRBJ2-7	TRBV6-5	14	TGTGCCAGCCGTTCGGACAGAGAGTCCTACGAGCAGTACTTC	CASRSDRESYEQYF
NA	TRBD1	TRBJ2-7	TRBV28	16	TGTGCCAGCAGCCTACCGCCGGGACAGGGAAATTACGAGCAGTACTTC	CASSLPPGQGNYEQYF
NA	NA	TRBJ2-7	TRBV5-1	14	TGCGCCAGCAGCAGAGCTGGCGGAGGCTACGAGCAGTACTTC	CASSRAGGGYEQYF
NA	TRBD1	TRBJ1-4	TRBV28	13	TGTGCCAGCAGCCACCGGACAGGAGAAAAACTGTTTTTT	CASSHRTGEKLFF
NA	NA	TRBJ1-5	TRBV6-5	15	TGTGCCAGCAGGTTGGGACTTAACAGCAATCAGCCCCAGCATTTT	CASRLGLNSNQPQHF
NA	NA	TRBJ2-1	TRBV11-3	13	TGTGCCAGCAGCCGTACCTCGGGGAATGAGCAGTTCTTC	CASSRTSGNEQFF
few	TRBD2	TRBJ2-7	TRBV6-1	12	TGTGCCTTCGGGGGGTCCCTATACGAGCAGTACTTC	CAFGGSLYEQYF
once	NA	TRBJ1-2	TRBV11-1	15	TGTGCCAGCAGCCCAGCGAGCAGGGGCCTATGGGGCTACACCTTC	CASSPASRGLWGYTF
NA	TRBD1	TRBJ1-2	TRBV5-1	12	TGCGCCAGCAGCGTGGACAGGCTCGGCTACACCTTC	CASSVDRLGYTF
NA	TRBD2	TRBJ2-1	TRBV9	16	TGTGCCAGCAGCCCGGGACTAGCGGGAATATCGAATGAGCAGTTCTTC	CASSPGLAGISNEQFF
NA	NA	TRBJ2-7	TRBV15	13	TGTGCCGTGGGGCGTCCGAGCTCCTACGAGCAGTACTTC	CAVGRPSSYEQYF
once	NA	TRBJ1-6	TRBV7-9	16	TGTGCCAGCAGCTCTATTGGTGGGACACTTGATTCACCCCTCCACTTT	CASSSIGGTLDSPLHF
NA	TRBD1	TRBJ1-4	TRBV30	14	TGTGCCTGGAGTTCGGGACAGGGTGATGAAAAACTGTTTTTT	CAWSSGQGDEKLFF
NA	NA	TRBJ2-2	TRBV9	14	TGTGCCAGCAGCCCTAGAACATCGGGCGGGGAGCTGTTTTTT	CASSPRTSGGELFF
NA	NA	TRBJ1-2	TRBV6-6	15	TGTGCCAGCAGTTATCCGCAAGACAGGAGCTATGGCTACACCTTC	CASSYPQDRSYGYTF
NA	TRBD2	TRBJ2-1	TRBV2	13	TGTGCCAAGGGAGGGGACTCCTACAATGAGCAGTTCTTC	CAKGGDSYNEQFF
NA	NA	TRBJ1-1	TRBV5-1	14	TGCGCCAGCAGCTCAATGGGAGGGAACACTGAAGCTTTCTTT	CASSSMGGNTEAFF
NA	NA	TRBJ1-3	TRBV5-4	16	TGTGCCAGCAGCTTGGGTCAGGCACTCTCTGGAAACACCATATATTTT	CASSLGQALSGNTIYF
NA	NA	TRBJ2-3	TRBV5-4	13	TGTGCCAGCAGTCGATACTATCGCGATACGCAGTATTTT	CASSRYYRDTQYF
once	TRBD2	TRBJ2-1	TRBV19	17	TGTGCCAGTAGTTCGCCGGGACTAGCGGGGGGGAACAATGAGCAGTTCTTC	CASSSPGLAGGNNEQFF
NA	TRBD1	TRBJ2-5	TRBV5-1	16	TGCGCCAGCAGCCTCGTTACAGGGGGCGGAGGGGAGACCCAGTACTTC	CASSLVTGGGGETQYF
NA	NA	TRBJ2-1	TRBV5-4	15	TGTGCCAGCAGCCTCCGGAGTGTCTCCTACAATGAGCAGTTCTTC	CASSLRSVSYNEQFF
NA	NA	TRBJ2-7	TRBV25-1	13	TGTGCCAGCAGTGACAGGGTCCGCTACGAGCAGTACTTC	CASSDRVRYEQYF
once	NA	TRBJ2-3	TRBV5-1	15	TGCGCCAGCAGCTTGGCCTCAGGGGTGGCAGATACGCAGTATTTT	CASSLASGVADTQYF
NA	NA	TRBJ2-7	TRBV27	13	TGTGCCAGCAGCCCGGGGGAATCCTACGAGCAGTACTTC	CASSPGESYEQYF
few	TRBD2	TRBJ2-7	TRBV6-1	11	TGTGCCTCCAGGGAGGGCTACGAGCAGTACTTC	CASREGYEQYF
NA	NA	TRBJ2-1	TRBV6-5	13	TGTGCCAGCAGTTACTCGAATCGAGATGAGCAGTTCTTC	CASSYSNRDEQFF
NA	NA	TRBJ2-1	TRBV5-1	20	TGCGCCAGCAGCTTGGAGGAGTTCTCAAGAAAATCGAGCTCCTACAATGAGCAGTTCTTC	CASSLEEFSRKSSSYNEQFF
NA	NA	TRBJ2-1	TRBV6-6	15	TGTGCCAGAAATATGGGGGCAGGGTTTTACAATGAGCAGTTCTTC	CARNMGAGFYNEQFF
NA	NA	TRBJ1-2	TRBV4-2	15	TGTGCCAGCAGGACTGGGGGACAACTTTCCTATGGCTACACCTTC	CASRTGGQLSYGYTF
NA	TRBD1	TRBJ2-7	TRBV20-1	11	TGCAGTGGACAGGGTCCCTACGAGCAGTACTTC	CSGQGPYEQYF
NA	TRBD1	TRBJ1-1	TRBV9	14	TGTGCCAGCAGCGTAGGAGGGGGCCGGACTGAAGCTTTCTTT	CASSVGGGRTEAFF
NA	TRBD2	TRBJ2-3	TRBV7-8	14	TGTGCCAGCAGCCTAGCGGGGGCTACAGATACGCAGTATTTT	CASSLAGATDTQYF
NA	NA	TRBJ2-1	TRBV18	13	TGTGCCAGCTCACTGAGTAGATACAATGAGCAGTTCTTC	CASSLSRYNEQFF
NA	TRBD2	TRBJ2-7	TRBV11-2	15	TGTGCCAGCAGCTTTAGACTAGCGGGGGACTACGAGCAGTACTTC	CASSFRLAGDYEQYF
NA	TRBD1	TRBJ1-3	TRBV6-5	14	TGTGCCAGCAGTTTGGGACAGATTGGAAACACCATATATTTT	CASSLGQIGNTIYF
once	TRBD1	TRBJ2-7	TRBV27	14	TGTGCCAGCAGTTTAGGCTCAGGGGGCTACGAGCAGTACTTC	CASSLGSGGYEQYF
NA	NA	TRBJ1-3	TRBV9	16	TGTGCCAGCAGCGTAGACCCACAGGGCTCTGGAAACACCATATATTTT	CASSVDPQGSGNTIYF
NA	NA	TRBJ2-6	TRBV28	16	TGTGCCAGCCTGGGGGGGCACCCCTCTGGGGCCAACGTCCTGACTTTC	CASLGGHPSGANVLTF
NA	TRBD1	TRBJ2-1	TRBV7-2	15	TGTGCCAGCAGCTTAGCGTCGACAGGGTGGGATGAGCAGTTCTTC	CASSLASTGWDEQFF
few	NA	TRBJ1-1	TRBV29-1	11	TGCAGCGGGCCCCTCGGGGGTGAAGCTTTCTTT	CSGPLGGEAFF
NA	NA	TRBJ2-7	TRBV11-1	13	TGTGCCAGCAGCTTAGGGCAGTTCTACGAGCAGTACTTC	CASSLGQFYEQYF
once	NA	TRBJ2-7	TRBV29-1	13	TGCAGCGTTATTTGGTCGGGAACCTACGAGCAGTACTTC	CSVIWSGTYEQYF
few	TRBD2	TRBJ2-1	TRBV30	15	TGTGCCTGGAGTGCCGGGGGCGGGGGGGCAAATGAGCAGTTCTTC	CAWSAGGGGANEQFF